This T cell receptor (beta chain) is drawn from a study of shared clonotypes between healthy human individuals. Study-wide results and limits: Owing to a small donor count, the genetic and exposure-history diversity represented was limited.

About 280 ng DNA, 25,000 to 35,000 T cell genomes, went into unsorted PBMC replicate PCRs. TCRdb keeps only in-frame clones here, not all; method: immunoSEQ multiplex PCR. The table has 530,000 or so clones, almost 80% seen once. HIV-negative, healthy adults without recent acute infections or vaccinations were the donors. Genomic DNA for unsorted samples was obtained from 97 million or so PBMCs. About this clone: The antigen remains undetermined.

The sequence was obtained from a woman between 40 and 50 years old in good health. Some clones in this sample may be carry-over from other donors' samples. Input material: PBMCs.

This CDR3 reads CASSEQGFGRGGYTF. CDR3 DNA sequence: TGTGCCAGCAGTGAACAGGGTTTTGGGAGGGGTGGCTACACCTTC. The chain uses TRBV6-1 and TRBJ1-2; tentative D call: TRBD1 (5 bases). Per the germline V gene, CDR1 is MNHNS and CDR2 is SASEGT. This CDR3 is 15 amino acids long. The V end lost 2 bases, the J end lost 7 bases, and 17 bases lay between the germline ends.